The source of this T cell receptor beta chain is a study of T cell clusters in autoimmune cytopenias. Study context: A median of approximately 50,000 TRB reads per sample yielded a median around 2,500 distinct clonotypes.

One tube held mixed TRB-A and TRB-B primer pools for touch-down PCR. TCRdb reprocessed the multiplex PCR reads, with one entry per CDR3 protein and no DNA. The sample is made up of around 7,800 distinct CDR3 sequences, and the top ten hold approximately 4.7% of it. With respect to this clonotype: Its antigen is as yet unknown.

TRB amplification used approximately 250 ng of peripheral blood genomic DNA. General study findings and limits: Primary autoimmune cytopenia patients appeared to lack physiological T cell clusters present in healthy donors. Functional roles of the in silico T cell clusters still await experimental validation.

CDR3 length: 16 amino acids. CDR1 and CDR2 (germline): SEHNR, FQNEAQ (reference sequence). The sample consisted of peripheral blood. This clonotype originated in a human donor with an autoimmune cytopenia or autoimmune hepatitis (not recorded which). The chain joins TRBV7-9 to TRBJ2-5; without DNA, the TCRdb call of TRBD2 cannot be checked. The CDR3 sequence: CASSLVGSGAQETQYF.